This T cell receptor beta chain was identified in a study of shared clonotypes between healthy human individuals. Nashville, Tennessee was home to all donors, each a Caucasian adult. Assay: immunoSEQ multiplex PCR; the TCRdb copy retains only in-frame clones and omits some. Of around 450,000 clones listed, about four fifths were seen once; the top ten hold roughly an eighth. The germline CDR1 and CDR2 sequences are WSHSY and SAAADI. Trimming cost V 2 bases and J 10 bases; bases outside gene matches: 11. The CDR3 contains 15 residues. This clone was counted ten times or more. The sequence came from a woman aged 40-49 years in good health. Some clones in this sample may be carry-over from other donors' samples. Sequenced input: PBMCs. The chain recombines TRBV10-2 with TRBJ1-2; 9 nucleotides align to TRBD1. DNA for the CDR3: TGCGCCAGCAGTGAGGGACAGGGGTTATCCAGACTCTACACCTTC. Translated: CASSEGQGLSRLYTF.